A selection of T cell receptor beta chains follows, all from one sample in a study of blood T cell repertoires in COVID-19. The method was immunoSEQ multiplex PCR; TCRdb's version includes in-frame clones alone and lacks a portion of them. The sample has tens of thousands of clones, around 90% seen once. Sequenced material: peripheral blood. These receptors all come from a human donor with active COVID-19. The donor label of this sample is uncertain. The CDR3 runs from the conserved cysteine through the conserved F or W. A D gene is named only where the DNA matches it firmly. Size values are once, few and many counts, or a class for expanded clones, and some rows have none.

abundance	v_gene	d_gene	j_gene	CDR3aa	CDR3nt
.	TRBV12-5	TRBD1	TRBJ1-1	CASGLTRTGSKAFF	TGTGCTAGTGGTTTGACGAGGACAGGCAGTAAAGCTTTCTTT
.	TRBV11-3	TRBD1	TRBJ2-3	CASSLGTGDTDTQYF	TGTGCCAGCAGCTTAGGGACAGGGGACACAGATACGCAGTATTTT
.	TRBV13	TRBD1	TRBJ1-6	CASSFFGTGYNSPLHF	TGTGCCAGCAGCTTCTTCGGGACAGGTTATAATTCACCCCTCCACTTT
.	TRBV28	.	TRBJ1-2	CASSSSAYGYTF	TGTGCCAGCAGTTCTAGCGCCTATGGCTACACCTTC
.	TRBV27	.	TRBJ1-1	CASSLWLGVGTEAFF	TGTGCCAGCAGTTTATGGTTAGGGGTGGGCACTGAAGCTTTCTTT
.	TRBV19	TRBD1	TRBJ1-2	CASRTGTGGYGYTF	TGTGCCAGTAGAACCGGGACAGGGGGCTATGGCTACACCTTC
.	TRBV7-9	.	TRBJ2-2	CASSPSLIYGELFF	TGTGCCAGCAGCCCTAGTCTTATATACGGGGAGCTGTTTTTT
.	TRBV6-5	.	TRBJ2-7	CASSPADLSYEQYF	TGTGCCAGCAGCCCGGCGGATCTTTCCTACGAGCAGTACTTC
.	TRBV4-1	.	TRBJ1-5	CASSRTGMVGQPQHF	TGCGCCAGCAGCCGTACAGGGATGGTTGGCCAGCCCCAGCATTTT
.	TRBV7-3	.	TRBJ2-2	CASSLFHSGELFF	TGTGCCAGCAGCTTATTTCATTCCGGGGAGCTGTTTTTT
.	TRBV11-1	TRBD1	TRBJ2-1	CASRQRRQGAENEQFF	TGTGCCAGCAGACAACGAAGACAGGGGGCAGAGAATGAGCAGTTCTTC
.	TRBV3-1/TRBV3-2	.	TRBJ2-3	CASSPNRAGATDTQYF	TGTGCCAGCAGCCCCAATAGGGCGGGGGCCACAGATACGCAGTATTTT
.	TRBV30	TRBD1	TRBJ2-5	CAWSRGQGVLQETQYF	TGTGCCTGGAGTAGGGGACAGGGGGTTCTCCAAGAGACCCAGTACTTC
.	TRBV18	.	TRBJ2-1	CASSADRYNEQFF	TGTGCCAGCTCGGCCGACAGATACAATGAGCAGTTCTTC
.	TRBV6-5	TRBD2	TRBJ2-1	CASSYLAGGSYNEQFF	TGTGCCAGCAGTTACCTAGCGGGAGGCTCCTACAATGAGCAGTTCTTC
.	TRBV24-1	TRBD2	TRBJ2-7	CATSAPPLLAGEGEQYF	TGTGCCACCAGTGCACCCCCCCTTCTAGCGGGGGAGGGCGAGCAGTACTTC
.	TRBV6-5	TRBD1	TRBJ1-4	CASSRGGDLEKLFF	TGTGCCAGCAGCCGAGGGGGCGACCTTGAAAAACTGTTTTTT
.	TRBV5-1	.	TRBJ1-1	CATARRGGGMNTEAFF	TGCGCCACCGCGCGCCGGGGTGGTGGAATGAACACTGAAGCTTTCTTT
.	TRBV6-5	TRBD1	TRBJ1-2	CASSYFRTGENGYTF	TGTGCCAGCAGTTACTTCAGGACAGGGGAGAATGGCTACACCTTC
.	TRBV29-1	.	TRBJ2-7	CSVGGDTSYEQYF	TGCAGCGTTGGGGGGGATACATCCTACGAGCAGTACTTC
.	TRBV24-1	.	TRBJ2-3	CATSDPRGIDTQYF	TGTGCCACCAGTGACCCCAGGGGTATCGATACGCAGTATTTT
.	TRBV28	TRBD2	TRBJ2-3	CASSPPSGLSTDTQYF	TGTGCCAGCAGTCCTCCTAGCGGGCTGAGCACAGATACGCAGTATTTT
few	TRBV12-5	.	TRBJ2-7	CASGLVAYEQYF	TGTGCTAGTGGTTTGGTTGCGTACGAGCAGTACTTC
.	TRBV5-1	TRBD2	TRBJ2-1	CASSLGASGGNEQFF	TGCGCCAGCAGCTTGGGAGCTAGCGGGGGTAATGAGCAGTTCTTC
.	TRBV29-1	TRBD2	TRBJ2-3	CSVETYSGLAGGSTDTQYF	TGCAGCGTTGAAACCTATAGCGGGCTAGCGGGGGGAAGCACAGATACGCAGTATTTT
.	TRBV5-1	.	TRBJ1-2	CASSSDRATNGYTF	TGCGCCAGCAGCTCTGACAGAGCTACTAATGGCTACACCTTC
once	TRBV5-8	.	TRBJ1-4	CASSLRGSTNEKLFF	TGTGCCAGCAGCTTAAGGGGGAGTACTAATGAAAAACTGTTTTTT
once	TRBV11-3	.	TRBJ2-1	CASSSRERKNEQFF	TGTGCCAGCAGCTCCCGGGAAAGAAAGAATGAGCAGTTCTTC
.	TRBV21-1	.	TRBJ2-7	CASSKDSGSYEQYF	TGTGCCAGCAGCAAAGATTCGGGCTCCTACGAGCAGTACTTC
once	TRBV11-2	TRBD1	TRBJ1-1	CASSLGTGVDTEAFF	TGTGCCAGCAGCCTCGGGACAGGGGTCGACACTGAAGCTTTCTTT
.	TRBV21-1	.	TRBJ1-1	CASSKVWWGDTEAFF	TGTGCCAGCAGCAAAGTCTGGTGGGGAGATACTGAAGCTTTCTTT
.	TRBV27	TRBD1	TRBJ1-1	CASSDRENTEAFF	TGTGCCAGCAGTGACAGGGAGAACACTGAAGCTTTCTTT
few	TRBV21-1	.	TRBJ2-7	CASSKGGSAYEQYF	TGTGCCAGCAGCAAAGGTGGCAGTGCCTACGAGCAGTACTTC
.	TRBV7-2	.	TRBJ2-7	CASTQGLEQYF	TGTGCCAGCACCCAGGGGTTGGAGCAGTACTTC
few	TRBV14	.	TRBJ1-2	CASSHIRRQDGYTF	TGTGCCAGCAGCCATATCCGCAGACAGGATGGCTACACCTTC
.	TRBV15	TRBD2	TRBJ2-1	CATSRTSGIGNEQFF	TGTGCCACCAGCAGGACTAGCGGGATAGGGAATGAGCAGTTCTTC
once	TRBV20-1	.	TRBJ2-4	CSASDRVTKNIQYF	TGCAGTGCTAGTGATCGGGTTACCAAAAACATTCAGTACTTC
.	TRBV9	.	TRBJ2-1	CASNPGYNNEQFF	TGTGCCAGCAACCCGGGGTACAACAATGAGCAGTTCTTC
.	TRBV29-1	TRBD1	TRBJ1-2	CSAGTDYGYTF	TGCAGCGCTGGGACAGACTATGGCTACACCTTC
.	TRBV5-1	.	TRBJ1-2	CASSFRGGDGYTF	TGCGCCAGCAGCTTCCGCGGGGGCGATGGCTACACCTTC
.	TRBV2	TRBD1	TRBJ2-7	CASDTPGQGTYEQYF	TGTGCCAGCGACACACCGGGACAGGGGACCTACGAGCAGTACTTC
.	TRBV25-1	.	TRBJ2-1	CASTFFNEQFF	TGTGCCAGCACCTTCTTTAATGAGCAGTTCTTC
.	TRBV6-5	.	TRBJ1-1	CASRESGSFRTFF	TGTGCCAGCCGGGAGTCCGGGAGCTTTAGAACTTTCTTT
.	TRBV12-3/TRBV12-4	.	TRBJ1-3	CASSRAGNTIYF	TGTGCCAGCAGTCGTGCTGGAAACACCATATATTTT
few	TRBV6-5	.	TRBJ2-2	CASRTGTNTGELFF	TGTGCCAGCAGGACAGGAACGAACACCGGGGAGCTGTTTTTT
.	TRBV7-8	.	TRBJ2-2	CASSVPWTEHTGELFF	TGTGCCAGCAGCGTACCGTGGACAGAACACACCGGGGAGCTGTTTTTT
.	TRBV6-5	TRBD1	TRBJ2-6	CASSQGAGANVLTF	TGTGCCAGTTCTCAGGGGGCTGGGGCCAACGTCCTGACTTTC
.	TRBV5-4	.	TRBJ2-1	CASSLPGSGYNEQFF	TGTGCCAGCAGCTTACCCGGGAGTGGGTACAATGAGCAGTTCTTC
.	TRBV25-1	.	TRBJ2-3	CASRRASYTDTQYF	TGTGCCAGCAGGAGGGCCTCGTACACAGATACGCAGTATTTT
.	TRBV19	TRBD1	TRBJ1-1	CASTEDRGATEAFF	TGTGCCAGTACCGAGGACAGGGGGGCAACTGAAGCTTTCTTT
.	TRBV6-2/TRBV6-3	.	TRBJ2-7	CASSYSTGQPQYF	TGTGCCAGCAGTTATTCGACCGGACAACCCCAGTACTTC
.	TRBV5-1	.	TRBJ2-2	CASSFVPADTGELFF	TGCGCCAGCAGCTTTGTGCCTGCGGACACCGGGGAGCTGTTTTTT
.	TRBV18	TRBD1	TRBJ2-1	CASSPRTGAGDEQFF	TGTGCCAGCTCCCCTAGGACAGGGGCGGGCGATGAGCAGTTCTTC
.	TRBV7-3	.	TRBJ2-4	CASSSLQYF	TGTGCCAGCAGCTCCCTCCAGTACTTC